This is a list of T cell receptor beta chains from one sample in a study of cytomegalovirus exposure and HLA in healthy donors. Profiling relied on immunoSEQ multiplex PCR, and the TCRdb table lists in-frame clones only, not all of them. The repertoire holds about 71,000 clones, with approximately 67% as singletons. The sequencing sample was made of PBMCs. All receptors derive from a man in his forties in good health and CMV-seropositive. CDR3s include the opening cysteine and the closing phenylalanine or tryptophan.

length	J	V	CDR3
15	TRBJ2-1	TRBV7-2	CASSLVSSGSNEQFF
15	TRBJ1-1	TRBV5-1	CASSLEAMGNTEAFF
14	TRBJ1-4	TRBV7-9	CASSQGQGNEKLFF
15	TRBJ2-7	TRBV7-2	CASSGGTSGKVEQYF
17	TRBJ1-4	TRBV9	CASSVGSGGTANEKLFF
15	TRBJ1-1	TRBV6-5	CASSSGPQGTTEAFF
14	TRBJ2-1	TRBV11-3	CASSPSGSYNEQFF
14	TRBJ1-2	TRBV4-1	CASSQEWGGYGYTF
12	TRBJ2-7	TRBV7-2	CASSLIGAEQYF
15	TRBJ1-2	TRBV7-2	CASSPRKGLGYGYTF
14	TRBJ1-2	TRBV4-3	CASSPETGNYGYTF
15	TRBJ1-1	TRBV7-2	CASSLTQGGGTEAFF
15	TRBJ1-2	TRBV6-5	CASRRLSLVNYGYTF
16	TRBJ2-4	TRBV6-6	CASSKETPAAKNIQYF
15	TRBJ1-2	TRBV28	CASSASARVGYGYTF
17	TRBJ1-1	TRBV4-2	CASSQAGTGGEGTEAFF
15	TRBJ2-7	TRBV5-4	CASSGGLAGPYEQYF
15	TRBJ1-5	TRBV5-5	CASSFSGGANQPQHF